A single sample gave rise to the 3 T cell receptor beta chains below, sequenced in a study of OX40 agonist ivuxolimab in advanced cancers. Libraries were prepared by immunoSEQ multiplex PCR; TCRdb keeps only in-frame clonotypes and omits some of them. The table lists 45,000 or so clones, approximately 91% of them singletons. Here the sequenced sample was CD4+ or CD8+ T cells sorted from blood, taken in a trial of the OX40 agonist ivuxolimab. These receptors were taken from an adult with an advanced solid tumor such as melanoma, head and neck, liver or kidney cancer.

The rearrangement uses TRBV27 and TRBJ2-5; 7 positions agree with TRBD2. Gene TRBJ2-7 matches the end of the DNA better, so the J call may be wrong. Germline CDR1 MNHEY, CDR2 SMNVEV (reference sequence). CDR3 length: 15 residues. Here the CDR3 reads CASSPLAGVSYEQYF. In nucleotides, the CDR3 is TGTGCCAGCAGTCCCCTCGCGGGAGTTTCCTACGAGCAGTACTTC.

The chain couples TRBV19 to TRBJ1-2, with 7 bases fitting TRBD1. This CDR3 contains 17 residues. Losses at the gene ends were 2 bases for V and 4 bases for J; bases not matched to a gene: 13. CDR1 and CDR2 (germline): LNHDA, SQIVND (reference sequence). This chain's CDR3 is CASSITPGQSGPYGYTF. CDR3 nucleotide sequence: TGTGCCAGTAGTATAACCCCGGGACAGTCGGGGCCCTATGGCTACACCTTC. Together with reference TRBV19 and TRBJ1-2, the CDR3 gives the full variable domain: DGGITQSPKYLFRKEGQNVTLSCEQNLNHDAMYWYRQDPGQGLRLIYYSQIVNDFQKGDIAEGYSVSREKKESFPLTVTSAQKNPTAFYLCASSITPGQSGPYGYTFGSGTRLTVV.

The chain is built from TRBV2 and TRBJ1-2; unclear D gene. The germline V gene encodes CDR1 SNHLY and CDR2 FYNNEI. This CDR3 contains 15 residues. Trimming pared 2 bases from V and 4 bases from J, leaving 14 bases between. CDR3 sequence reads: CASSELEDLGYGYTF. The CDR3 DNA reads as TGTGCCAGCAGTGAATTAGAGGATTTGGGCTATGGCTACACCTTC.